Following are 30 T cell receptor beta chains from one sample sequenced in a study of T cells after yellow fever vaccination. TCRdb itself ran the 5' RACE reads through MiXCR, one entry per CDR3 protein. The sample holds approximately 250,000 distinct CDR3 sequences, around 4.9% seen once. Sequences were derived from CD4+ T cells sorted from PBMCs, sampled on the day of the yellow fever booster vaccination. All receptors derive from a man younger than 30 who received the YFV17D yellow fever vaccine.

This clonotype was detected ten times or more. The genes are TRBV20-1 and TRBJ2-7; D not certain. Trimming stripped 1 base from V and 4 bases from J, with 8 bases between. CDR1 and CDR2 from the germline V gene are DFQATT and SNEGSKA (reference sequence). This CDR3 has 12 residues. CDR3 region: CSARGILYEQYF. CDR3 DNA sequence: TGCAGTGCTAGAGGAATTTTATACGAGCAGTACTTC.

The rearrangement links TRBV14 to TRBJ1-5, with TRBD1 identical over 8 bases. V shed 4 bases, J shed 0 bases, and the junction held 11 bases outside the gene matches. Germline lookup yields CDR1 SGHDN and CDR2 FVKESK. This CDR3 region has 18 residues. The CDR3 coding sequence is TGTGCCAGCAGCCTTGACAGGGGAACGAGATATAGCAATCAGCCCCAGCATTTT. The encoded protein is CASSLDRGTRYSNQPQHF.

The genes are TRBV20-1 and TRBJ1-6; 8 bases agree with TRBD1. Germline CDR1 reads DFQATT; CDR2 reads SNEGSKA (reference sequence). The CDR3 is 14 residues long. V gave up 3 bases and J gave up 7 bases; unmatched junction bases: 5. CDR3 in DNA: TGCAGTGCTAGGGCAGGGGGCGTAAATTCACCCCTCCACTTT. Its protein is CSARAGGVNSPLHF.

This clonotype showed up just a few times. The DNA of the CDR3 is TGTGCCAGCAGCTTAATGGGGACAGGAGGCACAGATACGCAGTATTTT. Protein: CASSLMGTGGTDTQYF. The rearrangement links TRBV7-3 to TRBJ2-3; 8 bases line up with TRBD1. V lost 1 base, J lost 1 base, and 4 bases stayed unmatched. Germline CDR1 and CDR2: SGHTA and FQGTGA. The length of the CDR3 is 16 residues.

The CDR3 DNA sequence: TGTGCCAGCAGTTACGGTCTGCCCAGGTGGGGCACTGAAGCTTTCTTT. This gives the protein CASSYGLPRWGTEAFF. The genes are TRBV6-5 and TRBJ1-1; no clear D gene. The CDR3 contains 16 residues. Germline loops: CDR1 MNHEY, CDR2 SVGAGI. Trimming cost V 2 bases and J 4 bases, with 17 bases left between them.

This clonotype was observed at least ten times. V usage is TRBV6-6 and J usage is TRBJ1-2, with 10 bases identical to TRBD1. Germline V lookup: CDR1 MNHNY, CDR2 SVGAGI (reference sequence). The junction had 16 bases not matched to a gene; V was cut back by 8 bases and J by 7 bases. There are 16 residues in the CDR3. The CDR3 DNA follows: TGTGCCAGCTCAAGGCAAACCGGGACAGGGGTGCGTGGCTACACCTTC. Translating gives CASSRQTGTGVRGYTF.

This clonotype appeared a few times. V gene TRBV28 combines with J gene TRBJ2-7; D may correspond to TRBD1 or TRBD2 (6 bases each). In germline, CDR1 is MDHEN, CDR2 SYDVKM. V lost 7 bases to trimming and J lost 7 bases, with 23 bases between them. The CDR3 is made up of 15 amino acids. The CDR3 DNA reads TGTGCCAGCACACCTGGGGGGCAGGGCGCCCTTGAGCAGTACGTC. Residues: CASTPGGQGALEQYV.

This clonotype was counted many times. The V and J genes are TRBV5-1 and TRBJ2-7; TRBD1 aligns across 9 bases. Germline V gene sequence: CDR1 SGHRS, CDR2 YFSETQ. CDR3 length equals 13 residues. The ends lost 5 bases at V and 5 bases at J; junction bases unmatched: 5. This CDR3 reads CASSGTGPNEQYF. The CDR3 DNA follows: TGCGCCAGCAGTGGGACAGGGCCCAACGAGCAGTACTTC.

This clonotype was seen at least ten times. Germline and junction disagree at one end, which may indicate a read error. The CDR3 nucleotides are TGTGCCAGCAGTTTGGACGGGAATCAGCCCCAGCATTTT. Residues: CASSLDGNQPQHF. The chain is built from TRBV5-1 and TRBJ1-5; D uncertain. Germline CDR1 is SGHRS and CDR2 is YFSETQ. This CDR3 is built from 13 residues.

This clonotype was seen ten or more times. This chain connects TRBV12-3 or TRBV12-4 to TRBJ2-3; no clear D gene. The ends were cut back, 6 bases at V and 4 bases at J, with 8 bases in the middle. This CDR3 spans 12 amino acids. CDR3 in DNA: TGTGCCAGCAGCCTTAACTCAGATACGCAGTATTTT. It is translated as CASSLNSDTQYF.

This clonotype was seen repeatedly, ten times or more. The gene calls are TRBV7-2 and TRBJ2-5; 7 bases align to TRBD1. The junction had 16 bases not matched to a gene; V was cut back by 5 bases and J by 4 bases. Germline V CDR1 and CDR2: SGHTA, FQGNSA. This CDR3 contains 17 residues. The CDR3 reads CASSGRTQGIIPETQYF. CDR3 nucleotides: TGTGCCAGCAGCGGTAGAACACAGGGGATTATTCCAGAGACCCAGTACTTC. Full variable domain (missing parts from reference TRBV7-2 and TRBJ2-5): GAGVSQSPSNKVTEKGKDVELRCDPISGHTALYWYRQSLGQGLEFLIYFQGNSAPDKSGLPSDRFSAERTGGSVSTLTIQRTQQEDSAVYLCASSGRTQGIIPETQYFGPGTRLLVL.

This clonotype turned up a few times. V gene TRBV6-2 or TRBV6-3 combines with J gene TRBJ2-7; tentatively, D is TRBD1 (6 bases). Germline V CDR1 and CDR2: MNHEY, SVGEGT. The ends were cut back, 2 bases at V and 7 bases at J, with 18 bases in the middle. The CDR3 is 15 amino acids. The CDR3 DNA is TGTGCCAGCAGTTACGGACAGACCACTCCGAGAGAGCAGTACTTC. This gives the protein CASSYGQTTPREQYF.

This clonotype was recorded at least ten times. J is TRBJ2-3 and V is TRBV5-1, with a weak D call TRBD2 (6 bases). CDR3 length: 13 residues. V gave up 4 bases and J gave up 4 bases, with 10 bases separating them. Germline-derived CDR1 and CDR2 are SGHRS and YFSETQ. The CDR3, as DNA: TGCGCCAGCAGCCTGGAGGGAGCAGATACGCAGTATTTT. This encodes CASSLEGADTQYF.

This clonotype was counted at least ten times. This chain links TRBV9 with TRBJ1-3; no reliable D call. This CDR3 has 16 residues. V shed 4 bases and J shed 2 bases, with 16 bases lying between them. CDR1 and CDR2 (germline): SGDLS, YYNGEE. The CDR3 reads CASSYVVQGPGNTIYF. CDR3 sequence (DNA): TGTGCCAGCAGCTACGTAGTACAAGGGCCTGGAAACACCATATATTTT.

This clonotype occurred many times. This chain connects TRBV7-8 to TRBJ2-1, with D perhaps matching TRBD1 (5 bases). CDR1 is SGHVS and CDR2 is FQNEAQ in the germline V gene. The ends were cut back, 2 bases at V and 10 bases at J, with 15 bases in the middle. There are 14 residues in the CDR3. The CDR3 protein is CASSLNPSGYEQFF. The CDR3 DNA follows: TGTGCCAGCAGCTTAAACCCCTCAGGGTACGAGCAGTTCTTC.

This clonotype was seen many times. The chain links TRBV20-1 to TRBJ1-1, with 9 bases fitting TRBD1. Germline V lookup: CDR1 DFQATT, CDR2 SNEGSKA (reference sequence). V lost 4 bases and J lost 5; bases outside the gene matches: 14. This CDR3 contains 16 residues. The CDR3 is CSANNPQGARGTEAFF. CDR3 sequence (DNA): TGCAGTGCTAATAACCCACAGGGGGCACGCGGGACTGAAGCTTTCTTT.

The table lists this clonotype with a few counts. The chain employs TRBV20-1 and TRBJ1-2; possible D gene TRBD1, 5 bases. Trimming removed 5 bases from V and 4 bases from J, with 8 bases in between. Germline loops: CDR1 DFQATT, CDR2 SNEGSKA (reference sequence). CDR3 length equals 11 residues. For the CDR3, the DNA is TGCAGTGCTCTCGGGACCTATGGCTACACCTTC. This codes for CSALGTYGYTF.

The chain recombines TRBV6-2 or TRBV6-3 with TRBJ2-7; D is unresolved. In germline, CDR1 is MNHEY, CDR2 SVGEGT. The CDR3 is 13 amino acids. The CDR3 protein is CASSYVRSVCLGV. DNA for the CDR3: TGTGCCAGCAGTTACGTTCGCTCCGTCTGTCTAGGCGTC.

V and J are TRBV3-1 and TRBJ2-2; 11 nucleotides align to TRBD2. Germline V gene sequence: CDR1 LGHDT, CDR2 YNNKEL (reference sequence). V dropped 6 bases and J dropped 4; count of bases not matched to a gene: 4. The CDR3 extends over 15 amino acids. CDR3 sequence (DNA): TGTGCCAGCAGTTCGACTAGCGGGGCCACCGGGGAGCTGTTTTTT. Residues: CASSSTSGATGELFF. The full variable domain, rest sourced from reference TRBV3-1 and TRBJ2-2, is DTAVSQTPKYLVTQMGNDKSIKCEQNLGHDTMYWYKQDSKKFLKIMFSYNNKELIINETVPNRFSPKSPDKAHLNLHINSLELGDSAVYFCASSSTSGATGELFFGEGSRLTVL.

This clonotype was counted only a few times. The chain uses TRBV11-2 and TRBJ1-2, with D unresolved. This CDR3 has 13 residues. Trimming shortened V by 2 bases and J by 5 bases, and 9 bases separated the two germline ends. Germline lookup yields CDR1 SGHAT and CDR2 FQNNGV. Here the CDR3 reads CASSLILRYGYTF. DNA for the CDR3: TGTGCCAGCAGCTTAATTCTACGGTATGGCTACACCTTC.

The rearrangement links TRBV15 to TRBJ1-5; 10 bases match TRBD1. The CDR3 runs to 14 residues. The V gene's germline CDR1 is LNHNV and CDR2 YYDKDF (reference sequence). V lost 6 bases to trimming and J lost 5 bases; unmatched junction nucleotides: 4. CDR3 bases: TGTGCCACCAGTATGACAGGGGGCGATCAGCCCCAGCATTTT. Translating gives CATSMTGGDQPQHF.

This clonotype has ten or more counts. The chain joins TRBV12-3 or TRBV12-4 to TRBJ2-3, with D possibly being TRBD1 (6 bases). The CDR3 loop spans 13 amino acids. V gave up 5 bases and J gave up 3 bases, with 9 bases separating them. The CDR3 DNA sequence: TGTGCCAGCAGTCTCGGACAGACAGATACGCAGTATTTT. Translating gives CASSLGQTDTQYF.

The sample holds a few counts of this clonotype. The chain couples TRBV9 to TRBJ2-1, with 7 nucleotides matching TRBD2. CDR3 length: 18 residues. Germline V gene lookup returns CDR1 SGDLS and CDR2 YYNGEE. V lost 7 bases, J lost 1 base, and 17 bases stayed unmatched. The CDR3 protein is CASARVTAPGGSYNEQFF. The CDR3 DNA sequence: TGTGCCAGCGCTCGAGTTACAGCCCCGGGGGGTTCCTACAATGAGCAGTTCTTC.

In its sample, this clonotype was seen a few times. CDR3 sequence reads: CTSSQLGRSGYTF. The CDR3 nucleotides read TGCACCAGCAGCCAACTAGGTCGTAGTGGCTACACCTTC. The rearrangement uses TRBV1 and TRBJ1-2. TRBV1 is a documented pseudogene. The CDR3 covers 13 residues.

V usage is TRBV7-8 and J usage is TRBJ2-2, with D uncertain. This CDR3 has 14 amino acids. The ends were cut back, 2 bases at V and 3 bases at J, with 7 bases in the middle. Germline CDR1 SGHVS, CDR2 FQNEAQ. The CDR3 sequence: CASSLRVDTGELFF. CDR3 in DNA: TGTGCCAGCAGCTTAAGGGTCGACACCGGGGAGCTGTTTTTT.

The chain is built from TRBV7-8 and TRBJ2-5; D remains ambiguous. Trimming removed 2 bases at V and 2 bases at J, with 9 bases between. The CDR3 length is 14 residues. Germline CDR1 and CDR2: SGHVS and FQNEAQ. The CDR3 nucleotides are TGTGCCAGCAGCTTAAAAATTAGACAAGAGACCCAGTACTTC. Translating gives CASSLKIRQETQYF.

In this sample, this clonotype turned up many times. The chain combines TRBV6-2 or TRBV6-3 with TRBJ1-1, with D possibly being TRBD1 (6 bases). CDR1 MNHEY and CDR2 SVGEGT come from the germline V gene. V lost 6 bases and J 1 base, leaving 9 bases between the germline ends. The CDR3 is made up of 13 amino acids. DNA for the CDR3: TGTGCCAGCAGCTGGGACACGAACACTGAAGCTTTCTTT. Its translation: CASSWDTNTEAFF.

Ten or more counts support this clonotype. This CDR3 reads CASSWEGADTQYF. The CDR3 DNA reads as TGCGCCAGCAGCTGGGAGGGGGCAGATACGCAGTATTTT. V gene TRBV5-1 combines with J gene TRBJ2-3, with D perhaps matching TRBD2 (7 bases). This CDR3 comprises 13 residues. Germline CDR1 and CDR2: SGHRS and YFSETQ. The V and J ends lost 3 bases and 4 bases respectively, with 9 bases between them.

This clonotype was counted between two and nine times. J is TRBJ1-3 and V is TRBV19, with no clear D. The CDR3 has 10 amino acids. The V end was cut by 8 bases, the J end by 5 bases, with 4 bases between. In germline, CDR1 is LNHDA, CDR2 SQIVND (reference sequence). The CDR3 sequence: CASWRNTIYF. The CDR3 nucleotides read TGTGCCAGTTGGAGAAACACCATATATTTT.

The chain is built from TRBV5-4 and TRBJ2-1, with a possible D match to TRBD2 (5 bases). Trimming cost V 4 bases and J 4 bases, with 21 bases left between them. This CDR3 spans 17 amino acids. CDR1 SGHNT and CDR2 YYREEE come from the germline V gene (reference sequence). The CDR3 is CASSRSILGVRYNEQFF. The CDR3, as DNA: TGTGCCAGCAGCCGTTCTATCCTCGGGGTGCGATACAATGAGCAGTTCTTC.